These 7 T cell receptor beta chains were sequenced from one sample in a study of blood T cell repertoires in COVID-19 (dated by TCRdb to 2019 to 2021). Libraries were constructed by the immunoSEQ multiplex PCR assay. TCRdb took this table from immuneACCESS and kept in-frame rearrangements with V and J called. Such tables lack part of the clones; where checked against another copy, unresolved V genes explain under half of the gap, and the rest is unexplained. Counted in this sample were 300,000 to 450,000 clones; around 87% of them appeared once. About 2.1% of the sample belongs to the ten largest clones. The sequenced sample was peripheral blood. The origin of the receptors is a woman in her fifties or sixties with COVID-19, enrolled during active disease.

The chain has TRBV29-1 and TRBJ1-1; D unclear. Per germline, CDR1 SQVTM and CDR2 ANQGSEA. The germline V and J ends were trimmed by 7 bases and 11 bases, with 20 bases remaining between them. CDR3 length: 12 residues. CDR3 loop: CSAQWHPRPAFF. The CDR3, as DNA: TGCAGCGCCCAATGGCACCCCCGCCCCGCTTTCTTT.

The chain employs TRBV3-1 (or the pseudogene TRBV3-2) and TRBJ1-2; 7 nucleotides align to TRBD1. CDR1 is LGHDT and CDR2 is YNNKEL in the germline V gene (reference sequence). V shed 4 bases and J 2 bases; nucleotides not matched to a gene: 13. CDR3 length equals 17 residues. The DNA of the CDR3 is TGTGCCAGCAGCCCCTTAGATCAGACAGGGAGAAACTATGGCTACACCTTC. It translates to CASSPLDQTGRNYGYTF.

The gene calls are TRBV11-2 and TRBJ1-6; tentatively, D is TRBD1 (6 bases). Germline loops: CDR1 SGHAT, CDR2 FQNNGV. CDR3 length: 16 residues. Trimming removed 2 bases at V and 7 bases at J, with 15 bases between. The DNA for the CDR3 is TGTGCCAGCAGCTTACGCGGGGGCGAGTCGAATTCACCCCTCCACTTT. As protein: CASSLRGGESNSPLHF.

This chain connects TRBV12-3 or TRBV12-4 to TRBJ1-2, with D uncertain. The V gene lost 6 bases and the J gene lost 10 bases, with 12 bases spanning the gap. The CDR3 contains 11 residues. The CDR3 sequence: CASRMGSHYTF. The DNA of the CDR3 is TGTGCCAGCAGGATGGGGAGCCACTACACCTTC.

This chain joins TRBV18 and TRBJ1-1; weak D call: TRBD1 (5 bases). The ends were cut back, 3 bases at V and 1 base at J, with 9 bases in the middle. CDR1 and CDR2 from the germline V gene are KGHSH and LQKENI. CDR3 length equals 14 residues. The CDR3 here is CASSPWGGNTEAFF. The CDR3 DNA follows: TGTGCCAGCTCACCGTGGGGCGGGAACACTGAAGCTTTCTTT.

This clone was picked up one time. This rearrangement joins TRBV2 to TRBJ2-4; D is uncertain. The CDR3 is 15 residues long. With 6 bases removed from V and 1 base from J, the gap between germline ends came to 13 bases. The germline V gene has CDR1 SNHLY and CDR2 FYNNEI. The CDR3 nucleotides read TGTGCCAGCAGAGTACTGGGCGTCGCCAAAAACATTCAGTACTTC. It yields the protein CASRVLGVAKNIQYF.

This rearrangement joins TRBV2 to TRBJ1-5; weak D call: TRBD1 (5 bases). Trimming pared 1 base from V and 6 bases from J, leaving 13 bases between. Germline V gives CDR1 SNHLY, CDR2 FYNNEI. The CDR3 is 15 amino acids. CDR3 residues: CASSEGQGRIQPQHF. The DNA of the CDR3 is TGTGCCAGCAGTGAAGGGCAGGGTCGTATTCAGCCCCAGCATTTT.